Below are 18 T cell receptor beta chains sequenced from a single sample in a study of blood T cell repertoires in COVID-19. Sequencing used immunoSEQ multiplex PCR; TCRdb keeps in-frame clones, though not all of them. The data show over 130,000 clones, with 87% seen just once and about 4% held by the top ten. The sample was peripheral blood. These receptors came from a woman aged 55-69 years with active or convalescent COVID-19.

The chain couples TRBV7-2 to TRBJ2-7; TRBD1 aligns across 7 bases. There are 15 residues in the CDR3. CDR1 and CDR2 from the germline V gene are SGHTA and FQGNSA. The ends lost 3 bases at V and 0 bases at J; junction bases unmatched: 5. The CDR3 is CASSFAGQVSYEQYF. In DNA form, the CDR3 reads TGTGCCAGCAGCTTTGCAGGACAGGTCTCCTACGAGCAGTACTTC.

This clone showed up just once. The genes are TRBV19 and TRBJ1-5; D gene ambiguous. Germline CDR1 LNHDA, CDR2 SQIVND (reference sequence). The ends were cut back, 7 bases at V and 0 bases at J, with 13 bases in the middle. There are 15 residues in the CDR3. Written as DNA, the CDR3 is TGTGCCAGTACCTCCGGGAGGGATAGCAATCAGCCCCAGCATTTT. Translation gives CASTSGRDSNQPQHF.

The V call is TRBV30, the J call TRBJ1-1; 7 nucleotides line up with TRBD1. Germline-derived CDR1 and CDR2 are GTSNPN and SVGIG (reference sequence). The CDR3 is made up of 19 amino acids. Losses at the gene ends were 2 bases for V and 3 bases for J; bases not matched to a gene: 21. CDR3: CAWSPNRSFHRGLDTEAFF. The CDR3 DNA reads TGTGCCTGGAGTCCAAACAGGTCCTTTCACAGGGGACTGGACACTGAAGCTTTCTTT.

This clone was counted many times. V usage is TRBV4-1 and J usage is TRBJ1-2, with D hard to call. The CDR3 is 16 amino acids. In germline, CDR1 is MGHRA, CDR2 YSYEKL. V gave up 4 bases and J gave up 6 bases, with 21 bases separating them. Written as DNA, the CDR3 is TGCGCCAGCAGCCGAGCGGGATTTTTCTATGAGGATGGCTACACCTTC. Encoded protein: CASSRAGFFYEDGYTF.

The chain uses TRBV3-1 (or the pseudogene TRBV3-2) and TRBJ1-2, with unresolved D. Germline V gives CDR1 LGHDT, CDR2 YNNKEL (reference sequence). This CDR3 spans 13 amino acids. The ends were cut back, 0 bases at V and 8 bases at J, with 10 bases in the middle. CDR3 DNA: TGTGCCAGCAGCCAAGATAGAGGGATCGGCTACACCTTC. This gives the protein CASSQDRGIGYTF.

This chain joins TRBV12-5 and TRBJ1-3, with 7 bases matching TRBD1. With 4 bases clipped from V and 11 bases from J, the junction kept 14 bases outside the gene matches. Germline V gene lookup returns CDR1 LGHNT and CDR2 FRNRAP. This CDR3 has 15 residues. The DNA for the CDR3 is TGTGCTAGTGGTTCTACAGGGGATGGAGGAAGGGCCATATATTTT. The encoded protein is CASGSTGDGGRAIYF.

This clone is a singleton in its sample. J is TRBJ1-2 and V is TRBV30, with D unresolved. The V end lost 5 bases, the J end lost 5 bases, and 9 bases lay between the germline ends. The V gene's germline CDR1 is GTSNPN and CDR2 SVGIG (reference sequence). The CDR3 has 11 amino acids. This CDR3 is CAWGGVYGYTF. In nucleotides, the CDR3 is TGTGCCTGGGGCGGAGTATATGGCTACACCTTC.

The CDR3 spells CASSLREYLQGVSSPLHF. As DNA, the CDR3 is TGTGCCAGCAGCCTCCGTGAATATCTACAGGGTGTGTCTTCACCCCTCCACTTT. The rearrangement uses TRBV11-2 and TRBJ1-6; D may be TRBD1 (6 bases). CDR1 is SGHAT and CDR2 is FQNNGV in the germline V gene. The CDR3 spans 18 residues. The V end was cut by 5 bases, the J end by 9 bases, with 26 bases between.

This chain uses TRBV6-5 with TRBJ1-1, with D perhaps matching TRBD1 (5 bases). Between the trimmed V and J ends, which lost 5 bases and 1 base, there was a span of 14 bases. In germline, CDR1 is MNHEY, CDR2 SVGAGI. The length of the CDR3 is 15 residues. The chain's CDR3 is CASSTRTTGNTEAFF. CDR3 DNA: TGTGCCAGCAGTACCCGGACAACGGGGAACACTGAAGCTTTCTTT.

The CDR3 coding sequence is TGTGCCAGTAGTATGGGAACGACAGGGGGGATGTATGGCTACACCTTC. This encodes CASSMGTTGGMYGYTF. The V call is TRBV19, the J call TRBJ1-2, with 9 bases fitting TRBD1. The CDR3 is 16 amino acids. V was clipped by 3 bases and J by 5 bases; unmatched bases: 10. Germline CDR1 and CDR2: LNHDA and SQIVND (reference sequence).

The V gene is TRBV2, the J gene TRBJ2-7; 12 nucleotides line up with TRBD2. The germline V gene encodes CDR1 SNHLY and CDR2 FYNNEI. This CDR3 region has 18 residues. The J segment lost 1 base and the V segment lost 5 bases, leaving 12 bases of the junction unmatched. Here the CDR3 reads CASSQLAGGRRGSYEQYF. CDR3 nucleotides: TGTGCCAGCAGTCAACTAGCGGGGGGCCGTAGGGGGTCCTACGAGCAGTACTTC.

This CDR3 is CASSSQGSGNTIYF. The CDR3 region has the DNA TGTGCCAGCAGCTCACAGGGCTCTGGAAACACCATATATTTT. The chain has TRBV13 and TRBJ1-3; D might be TRBD1 (6 bases). Germline loops: CDR1 PRHDT, CDR2 FYEKMQ (reference sequence). This CDR3 comprises 14 residues. V lost 4 bases and J lost 0, with 7 bases in between.

V and J are TRBV7-2 and TRBJ1-6; perhaps TRBD1 as D (5 bases). This CDR3 contains 14 residues. Deletions cut 3 bases from V and 6 bases from J, with 9 bases between. Germline CDR1 SGHTA, CDR2 FQGNSA. The CDR3 DNA reads TGTGCCAGCAGCTTCCAGGGCCTTAATTCACCCCTCCACTTT. Translating gives CASSFQGLNSPLHF.

The chain employs TRBV2 and TRBJ2-7; D call uncertain. Germline V gives CDR1 SNHLY, CDR2 FYNNEI. CDR3 size: 12 residues. Between the trimmed V and J ends, which lost 4 bases and 1 base, there was a span of 5 bases. As DNA, the CDR3 is TGTGCCAGCAGTGGGCAGTCCTACGAGCAGTACTTC. Amino acid sequence: CASSGQSYEQYF.

There are a few counts of this clone. The chain joins TRBV5-4 to TRBJ1-1, with a possible D match to TRBD1 (5 bases). V was clipped by 1 base and J by 3 bases, with 10 bases between them. The CDR3 consists of 14 residues. The germline CDR1 and CDR2 sequences are SGHNT and YYREEE (reference sequence). The chain's CDR3 is CASSLQGIDTEAFF. The CDR3 region has the DNA TGTGCCAGCAGCTTGCAGGGTATAGACACTGAAGCTTTCTTT.

The rearrangement uses TRBV6-5 and TRBJ2-3; tentatively, D is TRBD1 (5 bases). The CDR3 extends over 13 amino acids. Germline-derived CDR1 and CDR2 are MNHEY and SVGAGI. V gave up 1 base and J gave up 4 bases, with 6 bases separating them. CDR3 nucleotide sequence: TGTGCCAGCAGTTACTGGGGCTCAGATACGCAGTATTTT. Residues: CASSYWGSDTQYF.

This chain uses TRBV5-5 with TRBJ1-1, with D maybe TRBD1 (5 bases). Trimming removed 1 base from V and 2 bases from J, with 9 bases in between. From germline, CDR1 is SGHKS and CDR2 YYEKEE (reference sequence). This CDR3 region has 14 residues. The CDR3 loop reads CASSLMTDNTEAFF. The CDR3, as DNA: TGTGCCAGCAGCTTGATGACAGATAACACTGAAGCTTTCTTT.

This sequence joins TRBV5-8 and TRBJ2-2; tentatively, D is TRBD1 (6 bases). The CDR3 has 15 amino acids. Per the germline V gene, CDR1 is SGHTS and CDR2 is YDEGEE. V lost 4 bases and J 1 base, leaving 11 bases between the germline ends. DNA of the CDR3: TGTGCCAGCAGCCCCGGGACACTGAACACCGGGGAGCTGTTTTTT. Its translation: CASSPGTLNTGELFF. Variable domain in full (rest from reference TRBV5-8 and TRBJ2-2): EAGVTQSPTHLIKTRGQQATLRCSPISGHTSVYWYQQALGLGLQFLLWYDEGEERNRGNFPPRFSGRQFPNYSSELNVNALELEDSALYLCASSPGTLNTGELFFGEGSRLTVL.